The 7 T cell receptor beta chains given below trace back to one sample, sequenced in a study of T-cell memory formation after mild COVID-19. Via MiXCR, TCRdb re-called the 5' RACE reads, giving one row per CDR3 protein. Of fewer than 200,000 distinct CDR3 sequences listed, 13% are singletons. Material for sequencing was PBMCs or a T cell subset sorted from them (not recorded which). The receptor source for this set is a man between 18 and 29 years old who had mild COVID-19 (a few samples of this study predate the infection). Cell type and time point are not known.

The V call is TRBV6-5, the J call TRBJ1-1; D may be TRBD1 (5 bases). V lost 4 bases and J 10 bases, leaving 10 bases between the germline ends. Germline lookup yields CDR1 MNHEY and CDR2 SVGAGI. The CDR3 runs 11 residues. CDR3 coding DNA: TGTGCCAGCAGTTCTCTGGGGCGAGCTTTCTTT. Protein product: CASSSLGRAFF.

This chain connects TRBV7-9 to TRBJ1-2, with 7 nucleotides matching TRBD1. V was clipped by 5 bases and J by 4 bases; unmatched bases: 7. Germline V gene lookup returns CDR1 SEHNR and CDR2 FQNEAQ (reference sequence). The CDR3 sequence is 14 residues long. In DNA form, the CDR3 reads TGTGCCAGCAGCCGGACAGGAGGAGGCTATGGCTACACCTTC. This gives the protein CASSRTGGGYGYTF.

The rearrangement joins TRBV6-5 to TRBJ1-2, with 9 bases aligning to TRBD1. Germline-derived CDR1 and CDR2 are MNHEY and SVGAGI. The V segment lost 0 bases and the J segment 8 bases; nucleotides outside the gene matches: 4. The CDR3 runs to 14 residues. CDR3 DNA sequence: TGTGCCAGCAGTTACTCGTACAGGGGGCACGGCTACACCTTC. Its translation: CASSYSYRGHGYTF.

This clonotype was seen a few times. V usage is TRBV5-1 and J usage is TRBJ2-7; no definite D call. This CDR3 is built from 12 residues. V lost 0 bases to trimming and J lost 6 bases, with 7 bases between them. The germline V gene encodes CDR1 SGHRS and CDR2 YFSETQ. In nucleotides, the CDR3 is TGCGCCAGCAGCTTGGAGCCTACCGAGCAGTACTTC. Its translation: CASSLEPTEQYF.

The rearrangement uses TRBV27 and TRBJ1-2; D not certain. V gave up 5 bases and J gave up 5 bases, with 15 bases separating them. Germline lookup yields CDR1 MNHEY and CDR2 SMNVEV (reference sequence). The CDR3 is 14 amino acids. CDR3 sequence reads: CASSPTRTGYGYTF. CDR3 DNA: TGTGCCAGCAGTCCCACCAGGACTGGTTATGGCTACACCTTC.

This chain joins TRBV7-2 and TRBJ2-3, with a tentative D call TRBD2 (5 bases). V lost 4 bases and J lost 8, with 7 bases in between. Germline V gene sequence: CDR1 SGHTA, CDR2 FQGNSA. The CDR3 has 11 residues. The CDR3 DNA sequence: TGTGCCAGCAGCTCGGAGGTTACGCAGTATTTT. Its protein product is CASSSEVTQYF.

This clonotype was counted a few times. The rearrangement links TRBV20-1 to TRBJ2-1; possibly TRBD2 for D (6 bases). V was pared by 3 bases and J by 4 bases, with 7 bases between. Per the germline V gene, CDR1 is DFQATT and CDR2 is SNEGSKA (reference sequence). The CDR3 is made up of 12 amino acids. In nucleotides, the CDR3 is TGCAGTGCTAGCGGGGGATACAATGAGCAGTTCTTC. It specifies CSASGGYNEQFF.